These 29 T cell receptor beta chains were sequenced from one sample in a study of graft-versus-host responses after intestinal transplantation. These receptors lack a known antigen. The method was immunoSEQ multiplex PCR; TCRdb's version includes in-frame clones alone and lacks a portion of them. The sample includes roughly 28,000 clones, around 80% of them seen just once. The sample consisted of unstimulated CD4+ T cells sorted from spleen or lymph node cells, taken before intestinal transplant. The source of these receptors is a human donor who received an intestinal transplant.

This clone was observed once. CDR3 sequence reads: CASKPGTSSYEQYF. In DNA form, the CDR3 reads TGTGCCAGCAAGCCGGGTACTAGCTCCTACGAGCAGTACTTC. This chain uses TRBV28 with TRBJ2-7; weak D call: TRBD2 (5 bases). This CDR3 is 14 amino acids long. Germline assignment: CDR1 MDHEN and CDR2 SYDVKM. Trimming removed 7 bases at V and 0 bases at J, with 13 bases between.

The V and J genes are TRBV5-4 and TRBJ2-7, with D possibly being TRBD1 (6 bases). Trimming removed 7 bases from V and 3 bases from J, with 8 bases in between. CDR3 length: 11 residues. Germline-derived CDR1 and CDR2 are SGHNT and YYREEE (reference sequence). DNA for the CDR3: TGTGCCAGCCAACAGGGCTACGAGCAGTACTTC. This encodes CASQQGYEQYF.

This sequence joins TRBV2 and TRBJ2-5, with TRBD2 matching over 12 bases. The CDR3 sequence is 13 residues long. Germline CDR1 reads SNHLY; CDR2 reads FYNNEI. The trim removed 8 bases at V and 5 bases at J, leaving 3 bases unmatched. DNA of the CDR3: TGTGCCAGCCTAGCGGGAGGGGTGGAGACCCAGTACTTC. Encoded protein: CASLAGGVETQYF.

This rearrangement joins TRBV4-1 to TRBJ1-1; TRBD1 matches 8 bases. The CDR3 is made up of 11 amino acids. Germline CDR1 MGHRA, CDR2 YSYEKL. The V segment lost 4 bases and the J segment 8 bases; nucleotides outside the gene matches: 0. CDR3 bases: TGCGCCAGCAGCCGGGACAGGGAAGCTTTCTTT. Translating gives CASSRDREAFF.

The CDR3 region has the DNA TGTGCCAGCAGTTTGGGGACAGGGGGCTCTGGGGCCAACGTCCTGACTTTC. It codes for CASSLGTGGSGANVLTF. This chain connects TRBV28 to TRBJ2-6; 11 bases agree with TRBD1. The CDR3 contains 17 residues. Germline-derived CDR1 and CDR2 are MDHEN and SYDVKM. V lost 3 bases and J lost 0; bases outside the gene matches: 1.

The V and J genes are TRBV7-2 and TRBJ2-7; no clear D gene. Per the germline V gene, CDR1 is SGHTA and CDR2 is FQGNSA. V dropped 3 bases and J dropped 1 base, with 7 bases sitting between them. The CDR3 has 13 residues. CDR3 amino acids: CASSFRLSYEQYF. For the CDR3, the DNA is TGTGCCAGCAGCTTCCGACTTTCCTACGAGCAGTACTTC. Filled out from reference TRBV7-2 and TRBJ2-7, the complete variable domain reads GAGVSQSPSNKVTEKGKDVELRCDPISGHTALYWYRQSLGQGLEFLIYFQGNSAPDKSGLPSDRFSAERTGGSVSTLTIQRTQQEDSAVYLCASSFRLSYEQYFGPGTRLTVT.

CDR3 in DNA: TGCGCCAGCAGTAATAGCTTGACTAGCGGGGCCTCCTACAATGAGCAGTTCTTC. Encoded protein: CASSNSLTSGASYNEQFF. This chain uses TRBV4-1 with TRBJ2-1; 11 bases align to TRBD2. The CDR3 contains 18 residues. CDR1 is MGHRA and CDR2 is YSYEKL in the germline V gene. The V segment lost 6 bases and the J segment 0 bases; nucleotides outside the gene matches: 10.

The chain links TRBV27 to TRBJ2-3, with 10 nucleotides matching TRBD1. From germline, CDR1 is MNHEY and CDR2 SMNVEV (reference sequence). CDR3 length: 13 residues. J gave up 3 bases and V 6 bases, and 0 bases lay outside the gene matches. The CDR3 DNA reads TGTGCCAGCAGGGACAGGGGGACAGATACGCAGTATTTT. It specifies CASRDRGTDTQYF.

V is TRBV5-4 and J is TRBJ1-2; the D is unclear. CDR1 is SGHNT, CDR2 YYREEE, per germline (reference sequence). V gave up 7 bases and J gave up 4 bases, with 23 bases separating them. This CDR3 contains 16 residues. DNA of the CDR3: TGTGCCAGCCGGCTGACCATACCAGGAAAGACCTATGGCTACACCTTC. Protein: CASRLTIPGKTYGYTF.

The gene calls are TRBV5-1 and TRBJ1-1; possible D gene TRBD1, 6 bases. Germline CDR1 and CDR2: SGHRS and YFSETQ. The ends were cut back, 0 bases at V and 3 bases at J, with 15 bases in the middle. This CDR3 comprises 16 residues. CDR3 sequence reads: CASSLVGGWKDTEAFF. The CDR3 DNA is TGCGCCAGCAGCTTGGTCGGGGGCTGGAAAGACACTGAAGCTTTCTTT.

The chain carries TRBV5-1 and TRBJ2-4; TRBD1 is a possible D gene (5 bases). CDR3 size: 15 residues. V was clipped by 4 bases and J by 0 bases, with 11 bases between them. CDR1 and CDR2 from the germline V gene are SGHRS and YFSETQ. The CDR3 protein is CASSPGQLAKNIQYF. CDR3 DNA sequence: TGCGCCAGCAGCCCAGGACAACTAGCCAAAAACATTCAGTACTTC.

CDR3 nucleotides: TGTGCCATCAGTGGTACAGGGGGAATTTACAATGAGCAGTTCTTC. It codes for CAISGTGGIYNEQFF. This rearrangement joins TRBV10-3 to TRBJ2-1, with 8 bases aligning to TRBD1. Trimming took 4 bases from V and 4 from J; bases not matched to a gene: 6. The germline gives CDR1 ENHRY, CDR2 SYGVKD. The CDR3 spans 15 residues.

This rearrangement joins TRBV19 to TRBJ2-7; TRBD1 matches 9 bases. Germline-derived CDR1 and CDR2 are LNHDA and SQIVND (reference sequence). V lost 5 bases, J lost 4 bases, and 15 bases stayed unmatched. The CDR3 length is 17 residues. CDR3 nucleotide sequence: TGTGCCAGTAGTCCCGCCCCGGGACAGGGTATCATGTACGAGCAGTACTTC. Its translation: CASSPAPGQGIMYEQYF.

This CDR3 reads CATSRSGGNIQPQHF. The CDR3 DNA reads as TGTGCCACCAGCAGATCCGGGGGCAATATTCAGCCCCAGCATTTT. The chain carries TRBV15 and TRBJ1-5; the D gene is possibly TRBD1 (6 bases). The CDR3 has 15 residues. V was pared by 2 bases and J by 6 bases, with 14 bases between. The germline CDR1 and CDR2 sequences are LNHNV and YYDKDF (reference sequence).

The chain links TRBV19 to TRBJ2-6; 9 positions match TRBD1. The ends lost 7 bases at V and 0 bases at J; junction bases unmatched: 10. Germline V CDR1 and CDR2: LNHDA, SQIVND (reference sequence). This CDR3 region has 18 residues. CDR3 nucleotide sequence: TGTGCCAGTACCTCTAACAGGGGGCAAAGCTCTGGGGCCAACGTCCTGACTTTC. It is translated as CASTSNRGQSSGANVLTF.

This rearrangement joins TRBV9 to TRBJ2-2; D possibly corresponds to TRBD1 (5 bases). Germline CDR1 and CDR2: SGDLS and YYNGEE. The CDR3 contains 15 residues. Trimming left V 0 bases short and J 4 bases short, with 10 bases between. The CDR3 nucleotides read TGTGCCAGCAGCGTAGTAGGCAGGGCCACCGGGGAGCTGTTTTTT. This translates into CASSVVGRATGELFF.

The rearrangement uses TRBV10-3 and TRBJ1-2; D ambiguous. CDR3 length: 17 amino acids. Trimming pared 7 bases from V and 0 bases from J, leaving 21 bases between. Looked up from germline, CDR1 is ENHRY and CDR2 is SYGVKD. The CDR3 DNA reads TGTGCCATCACTTCTGGCAGATTCTTCTCCCCTAACTATGGCTACACCTTC. Translating gives CAITSGRFFSPNYGYTF.

The chain uses TRBV7-9 and TRBJ2-3; 10 nucleotides match TRBD2. With 2 bases clipped from V and 1 base from J, the junction kept 9 bases outside the gene matches. Germline CDR1 reads SEHNR; CDR2 reads FQNEAQ (reference sequence). This CDR3 contains 18 residues. CDR3 DNA sequence: TGTGCCAGCAGCTTAAAGTCATCCGGACTAGCGGGCACAGATACGCAGTATTTT. Encoded protein: CASSLKSSGLAGTDTQYF. Full variable domain (missing parts from reference TRBV7-9 and TRBJ2-3): DTGVSQNPRHKITKRGQNVTFRCDPISEHNRLYWYRQTLGQGPEFLTYFQNEAQLEKSRLLSDRFSAERPKGSFSTLEIQRTEQGDSAMYLCASSLKSSGLAGTDTQYFGPGTRLTVL.

J is TRBJ2-1 and V is TRBV27; tentative D call: TRBD1 (6 bases). The CDR3 sequence is 19 residues long. Deletions cut 7 bases from V and 9 bases from J, with 34 bases between. Germline V gene lookup returns CDR1 MNHEY and CDR2 SMNVEV (reference sequence). In nucleotides, the CDR3 is TGTGCCAGCAAGGGGGAAGAGATCGACTACGGGTCAGGGGCCGGTGAGCAGTTCTTC. It yields the protein CASKGEEIDYGSGAGEQFF.

The chain uses TRBV4-1 and TRBJ2-7; no firm D call. Germline V gene lookup returns CDR1 MGHRA and CDR2 YSYEKL. This CDR3 has 14 amino acids. With 2 bases removed from V and 0 bases from J, the gap between germline ends came to 8 bases. The CDR3 region has the DNA TGCGCCAGCAGCCAACCCCCAACCTCCTACGAGCAGTACTTC. Its protein is CASSQPPTSYEQYF.

V gene TRBV27 combines with J gene TRBJ1-5; 11 bases are shared with TRBD1. This CDR3 spans 15 amino acids. J was trimmed by 4 bases and V by 6 bases; bases with no gene match: 5. Germline V gene data show CDR1 as MNHEY and CDR2 as SMNVEV (reference sequence). The CDR3 protein is CASRRGQGENQPQHF. The DNA of the CDR3 is TGTGCCAGCAGGAGGGGACAGGGGGAGAATCAGCCCCAGCATTTT.

This clone was recorded a few times. This sequence joins TRBV2 and TRBJ2-7; D not certain. V lost 5 bases and J lost 2, with 7 bases in between. The CDR3 is 12 amino acids. Germline CDR1 reads SNHLY; CDR2 reads FYNNEI. The CDR3 loop is CASSPMTYEQYF. In DNA, the CDR3 is TGTGCCAGCAGTCCGATGACCTACGAGCAGTACTTC.

This sequence joins TRBV29-1 and TRBJ2-1; TRBD1 might be the D (6 bases). V was cut by 7 bases and J by 6 bases, with 19 bases left in between. The V gene's germline CDR1 is SQVTM and CDR2 ANQGSEA. This CDR3 comprises 14 residues. The CDR3 DNA sequence: TGCAGCGAGATACAGGGAACTAAGCCCAATGAGCAGTTCTTC. It translates to CSEIQGTKPNEQFF.

Only one count was recorded for this clone. The chain uses TRBV10-3 and TRBJ2-3; a possible D gene is TRBD2 (6 bases). Trimming stripped 2 bases from V and 4 bases from J, with 7 bases between. This CDR3 contains 13 residues. Germline CDR1 ENHRY, CDR2 SYGVKD. DNA of the CDR3: TGTGCCATCAGTGAGGGAGGGCCAGATACGCAGTATTTT. Translating gives CAISEGGPDTQYF.

The chain has TRBV9 and TRBJ1-1; no reliable D call. The CDR3 extends over 14 amino acids. Per germline, CDR1 SGDLS and CDR2 YYNGEE. V dropped 4 bases and J dropped 5 bases, with 15 bases sitting between them. CDR3: CASSLPEDGTEAFF. CDR3 DNA sequence: TGTGCCAGCAGCCTACCCGAGGACGGAACTGAAGCTTTCTTT.

This chain uses TRBV19 with TRBJ1-1; D gene ambiguous. This CDR3 comprises 14 residues. V gave up 3 bases and J gave up 0 bases, with 8 bases separating them. The germline CDR1 and CDR2 sequences are LNHDA and SQIVND (reference sequence). The CDR3 region is CASSMTLMNTEAFF. The CDR3, as DNA: TGTGCCAGTAGTATGACCCTAATGAACACTGAAGCTTTCTTT.

The rearrangement uses TRBV2 and TRBJ2-5, with D perhaps TRBD2 (5 bases). Trimming took off 4 bases at V and 3 bases at J, with 12 bases between the two ends. This CDR3 is built from 14 residues. The germline gives CDR1 SNHLY, CDR2 FYNNEI. CDR3 nucleotides: TGTGCCAGCAGTGGACCCCCGCGGGAAGAGACCCAGTACTTC. This translates into CASSGPPREETQYF. Full variable domain (remainder filled in from reference TRBV2 and TRBJ2-5): EPEVTQTPSHQVTQMGQEVILRCVPISNHLYFYWYRQILGQKVEFLVSFYNNEISEKSEIFDDQFSVERPDGSNFTLKIRSTKLEDSAMYFCASSGPPREETQYFGPGTRLLVL.

The V call is TRBV5-4, the J call TRBJ2-4, with 9 bases lining up with TRBD1. Trimming at V came to 5 bases and at J to 8 bases, leaving 8 bases not matched to a gene. The CDR3 is 14 amino acids. Germline CDR1 SGHNT, CDR2 YYREEE (reference sequence). CDR3 in DNA: TGTGCCAGCAGGCGGGGGACAGGGACTGACATTCAGTACTTC. Its protein product is CASRRGTGTDIQYF.

The genes are TRBV5-1 and TRBJ2-5; possible D gene TRBD1, 5 bases. This CDR3 spans 15 amino acids. The germline gives CDR1 SGHRS, CDR2 YFSETQ. The V gene lost 2 bases and the J gene lost 0 bases, with 11 bases spanning the gap. The CDR3 sequence: CASSLRGIHQETQYF. In nucleotides, the CDR3 is TGCGCCAGCAGCTTAAGGGGCATCCACCAAGAGACCCAGTACTTC.